A selection of T cell receptor beta chains follows, all from one sample in a study of Graves' ophthalmopathy and Graves' hyperthyroidism. TCRdb ran MiXCR on the multiplex PCR reads and lists one entry per CDR3 protein. The data hold about 210,000 distinct CDR3 sequences, with about 32% observed a single time. Sequenced input: peripheral blood. The receptors here all came from a man in his forties or fifties with Graves' ophthalmopathy. Both conserved end residues are part of each CDR3. Each record gives: CDR3 DNA, CDR3 protein, V gene, J gene, D gene, clone size. The D gene is left open where the match is weak. Part of the rows lack a size; the others show once, few, many or a class for expanded clones.

CDR3nt: TGTGCCAGCAGTCAAGTGGGAATTCGAGAGACCCAGTACTTC
CDR3aa: CASSQVGIRETQYF
v_gene: TRBV6-1
j_gene: TRBJ2-5
d_gene: -
abundance: many

CDR3nt: TGTGCCAGCAGGGCGACAGGGATCAATCAGCCCCAGCATTTT
CDR3aa: CASRATGINQPQHF
v_gene: TRBV6-5
j_gene: TRBJ1-5
d_gene: TRBD1
abundance: many

CDR3nt: TGTGCCAGCAGTGAAGCACAGACAGGGAGGTTAACTTTCTTT
CDR3aa: CASSEAQTGRLTFF
v_gene: TRBV6-1
j_gene: TRBJ1-1
d_gene: TRBD1
abundance: -

CDR3nt: TGTGCCAGCAGCTGGGGGTCTGGGGGCGCAGAGACCCAGTACTTC
CDR3aa: CASSWGSGGAETQYF
v_gene: TRBV7-9
j_gene: TRBJ2-5
d_gene: -
abundance: many

CDR3nt: TGTGCCAGCATCGATTACCAAGAGACCCAGTACTTC
CDR3aa: CASIDYQETQYF
v_gene: TRBV28
j_gene: TRBJ2-5
d_gene: -
abundance: many

CDR3nt: TGTGCCAGCAGCACACCGGGACAGGGGACACCCCTCCACTTT
CDR3aa: CASSTPGQGTPLHF
v_gene: TRBV7-2
j_gene: TRBJ1-6
d_gene: TRBD1
abundance: once

CDR3nt: TGTGCCACCAGCAGAGCTGGACAGGGAGAGACCCAGTACTTC
CDR3aa: CATSRAGQGETQYF
v_gene: TRBV15
j_gene: TRBJ2-5
d_gene: TRBD1
abundance: many

CDR3nt: TGTGCCAGCAGTTTCTCCCTTTCCGGGACAAGCTCTGGAAACACCATATATTTT
CDR3aa: CASSFSLSGTSSGNTIYF
v_gene: TRBV6-2/TRBV6-3
j_gene: TRBJ1-3
d_gene: -
abundance: many

CDR3nt: TGTGCCACCAAGCGGTTCGAGCAGTACTTC
CDR3aa: CATKRFEQYF
v_gene: TRBV24-1
j_gene: TRBJ2-7
d_gene: -
abundance: many

CDR3nt: TGTGCCAGCAGCAATCTCCAGGGTGCAGCATGGGACACTGAAGCTTTCTTT
CDR3aa: CASSNLQGAAWDTEAFF
v_gene: TRBV27
j_gene: TRBJ1-1
d_gene: -
abundance: few